This T cell receptor (beta chain) was recovered during a study of blood T cell repertoires in COVID-19. Profiling relied on immunoSEQ multiplex PCR, and the TCRdb table lists in-frame clones only, not all of them. The sample has 150,000 or so clones, roughly 87% seen once. The ends were cut back, 1 base at V and 12 bases at J, with 10 bases in the middle. CDR1 is SQVTM, CDR2 ANQGSEA, per germline. CDR3 length equals 11 residues. The clonotype was recovered from a human donor with acute COVID-19. The donor label of this sample is uncertain. Sequenced material: PBMCs or T cells enriched from blood (not recorded which). V gene TRBV29-1 combines with J gene TRBJ2-1; no definite D call. Written as DNA, the CDR3 is TGCAGCGTTGAAGCGATTTACGGGCAGTTCTTC. This codes for CSVEAIYGQFF.